This T cell receptor beta chain originates from a study of spatial heterogeneity in lung cancer. Across the study: In tumor regions, TCR transcript counts tracked strongly with a T cell module score from matched bulk RNA-seq. Broader study findings: It was found that expanded intratumoral alpha and beta TCR counts tracked tumor mutation counts. Approximate estimated coverage of tumor T cells amounted to about 7% for alpha and approximately 13% for beta chains.

This CDR3 is 15 amino acids long. The germline V and J ends were trimmed by 3 bases and 6 bases, with 18 bases remaining between them. Germline V gene sequence: CDR1 SSHAT, CDR2 FNYEAQ (reference sequence). TCR cDNA molecules were tagged individually, and each one carried a unique molecular identifier. TCRdb re-called the 5' RACE reads through MiXCR, storing one row per CDR3 protein. The table lists approximately 25,000 distinct CDR3 sequences, around 8.8% of them singletons. By its share, this clonotype is medium-sized. Its antigen is not known. Time point specified: sample taken at primary tumor resection. Whole RNA from tumor, nontumor lung or frozen PBMC was sequenced unsorted.

Sequences were derived from lung tumor tissue, sampled at surgery. The J gene is TRBJ2-7, the V gene TRBV7-7, with a weak D call TRBD1 (5 bases). The receptor was derived from a male donor with early-stage non-small cell lung cancer. In DNA form, the CDR3 reads TGTGCCAGCAGCTTGGGGCCCCTTTATTCTGGCGAGCAGTACTTC. Translated: CASSLGPLYSGEQYF.